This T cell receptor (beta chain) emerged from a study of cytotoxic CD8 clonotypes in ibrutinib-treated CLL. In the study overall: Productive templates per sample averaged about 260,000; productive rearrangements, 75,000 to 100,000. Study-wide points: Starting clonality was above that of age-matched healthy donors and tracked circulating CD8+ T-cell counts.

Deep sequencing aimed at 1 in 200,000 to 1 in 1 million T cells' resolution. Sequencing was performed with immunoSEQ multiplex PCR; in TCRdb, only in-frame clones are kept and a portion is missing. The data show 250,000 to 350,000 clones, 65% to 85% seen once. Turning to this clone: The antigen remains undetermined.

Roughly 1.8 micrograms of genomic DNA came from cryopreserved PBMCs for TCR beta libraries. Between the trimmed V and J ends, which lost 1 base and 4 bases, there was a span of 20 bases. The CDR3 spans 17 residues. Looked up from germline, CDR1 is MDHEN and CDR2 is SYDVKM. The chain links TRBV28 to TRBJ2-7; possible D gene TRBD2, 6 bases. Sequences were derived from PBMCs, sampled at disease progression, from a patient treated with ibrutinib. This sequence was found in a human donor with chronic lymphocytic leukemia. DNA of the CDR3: TGTGCCAGCAGTTTATTCCCCCCTAAGCGGGTGGGGTACGAGCAGTACTTC. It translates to CASSLFPPKRVGYEQYF.